Listed here are 3 T cell receptor beta chains from one sample, sequenced in a study of T cells in Graves' hyperthyroidism and ophthalmopathy. RNA transcripts provided the source from which TCR beta CDR3 regions were amplified. TCR CDR3 underwent first-round RT-PCR with the HTBI primer set. TCRdb re-analysed the multiplex PCR reads in MiXCR, keeping a single row per CDR3 protein. The sample gives under 250,000 distinct CDR3 sequences, approximately 23% of which show up once; about a third is in the top ten. Input material: blood. These TCRs come from a woman in her forties with Graves' ophthalmopathy.

Ten or more counts support this clonotype. The J gene is TRBJ1-2, the V gene TRBV20-1, with 7 positions matching TRBD1. The CDR3 loop spans 12 amino acids. J gave up 3 bases and V 6 bases, and 4 bases lay outside the gene matches. From germline, CDR1 is DFQATT and CDR2 SNEGSKA (reference sequence). The CDR3 nucleotides are TGCAGTGCCACGGGGACAGACTATGGCTACACCTTC. Its translation: CSATGTDYGYTF.

This clonotype was observed at least ten times. The J gene is TRBJ1-1, the V gene TRBV30; a weak D match, TRBD1 (5 bases). V was pared by 3 bases and J by 3 bases, with 20 bases between. The length of the CDR3 is 16 residues. The germline V gene has CDR1 GTSNPN and CDR2 SVGIG (reference sequence). CDR3 residues: CAWSVTVRGGDTEAFF. CDR3 in DNA: TGTGCCTGGAGCGTTACTGTGCGGGGCGGAGACACTGAAGCTTTCTTT. Full variable domain (outside the CDR3, taken from reference TRBV30 and TRBJ1-1): SQTIHQWPATLVQPVGSPLSLECTVEGTSNPNLYWYRQAAGRGLQLLFYSVGIGQISSEVPQNLSASRPQDRQFILSSKKLLLSDSGFYLCAWSVTVRGGDTEAFFGQGTRLTVV.

In this sample, this clonotype turned up many times. The V and J genes are TRBV29-1 and TRBJ2-7; TRBD2 is a possible D gene (5 bases). Germline CDR1 reads SQVTM; CDR2 reads ANQGSEA. Trimming removed 0 bases at V and 4 bases at J, with 13 bases between. This CDR3 comprises 14 residues. Here the CDR3 reads CSVEDLSGGYEQYF. The DNA for the CDR3 is TGCAGCGTTGAAGATCTATCCGGAGGATACGAGCAGTACTTC.